Listed here are 22 T cell receptor beta chains from one sample, sequenced in a study of T cell repertoires in cytomegalovirus infection. MiXCR, applied by TCRdb to the reads, yields one record per CDR3 protein. This table holds approximately 400,000 distinct CDR3 sequences, about a third found once. The sample taken for sequencing was PBMCs. All receptors come from a human donor in good health (CMV status not recorded). Some clones in this sample may be carry-over from other donors' samples.

With respect to this clonotype: The conserved phenylalanine or tryptophan normally closing the CDR3 is absent here, so this likely arose from a read error. The chain has TRBV27 and TRBJ2-1; 7 bases agree with TRBD1. The germline V gene has CDR1 MNHEY and CDR2 SMNVEV (reference sequence). The CDR3 extends over 15 amino acids. With V trimmed by 5 bases and J by 2 bases, 6 bases remained unmatched. CDR3 DNA: TGTGCCAGCAGTACCCCCGGGACAGCCTACAATGAGCAGTTCTGC. It is translated as CASSTPGTAYNEQFC.

The rearrangement uses TRBV28 and TRBJ2-7; 9 bases align to TRBD1. Germline assignment: CDR1 MDHEN and CDR2 SYDVKM. The CDR3 has 15 residues. CDR3 coding DNA: TGTTACAGCAACTTAGACAGGGGGGATGCCTACGAGCAGTACTTC. This translates into CYSNLDRGDAYEQYF.

This clonotype was seen at least ten times. The chain recombines TRBV12-3 or TRBV12-4 with TRBJ2-1, with 7 bases aligning to TRBD1. Trimming took 3 bases from V and 0 from J; bases not matched to a gene: 8. This CDR3 has 17 residues. CDR3 DNA sequence: TGTGCCAGCAGTTTCATTCTACAGGGGAGCTCCTACAATGAGCAGTTCTTC. As protein: CASSFILQGSSYNEQFF.

This clonotype was seen at least ten times. This rearrangement joins TRBV7-2 to TRBJ1-3, with a tentative D call TRBD1 (5 bases). This CDR3 is built from 14 residues. Between the trimmed V and J ends, which lost 5 bases and 4 bases, there was a span of 12 bases. Germline V gene lookup returns CDR1 SGHTA and CDR2 FQGNSA. The CDR3 DNA follows: TGTGCCAGCAGCCCCCCCGGGGGAGGAAACACCATATATTTT. The encoded protein is CASSPPGGGNTIYF.

A word on this clonotype: The junction departs from the called germline gene at one end, perhaps through a read error. The chain links TRBV6-5 to TRBJ2-2; perhaps D is TRBD1 or TRBD2 (5 bases each). The CDR3 length is 15 residues. Germline assignment: CDR1 MNHEY and CDR2 SVGAGI. CDR3 protein: CARSARDGHTGELFF. The CDR3 coding sequence is TGTGCCCGCAGTGCTCGGGACGGACACACCGGGGAGCTGTTTTTT.

A few counts support this clonotype. The genes are TRBV12-3 or TRBV12-4 and TRBJ2-3; 11 bases are a match to TRBD2. Germline trimming cut 1 base from V and 4 bases from J; bases unmatched to any gene: 19. The CDR3 sequence is 21 residues long. The CDR3 loop reads CASSLGRRGLELAGVADTQYF. CDR3 sequence (DNA): TGTGCCAGCAGTTTAGGAAGGCGCGGGCTGGAACTAGCGGGGGTGGCAGATACGCAGTATTTT.

V gene TRBV20-1 combines with J gene TRBJ1-5; no reliable D call. V was pared by 3 bases and J by 4 bases, with 10 bases between. There are 13 residues in the CDR3. From germline, CDR1 is DFQATT and CDR2 SNEGSKA (reference sequence). This CDR3 is CSASGDGNQPQHF. Here the CDR3 DNA reads TGCAGTGCTAGCGGAGACGGTAATCAGCCCCAGCATTTT.

The chain couples TRBV6-2 or TRBV6-3 to TRBJ2-3, with 9 positions matching TRBD1. Trimming cost V 5 bases and J 4 bases; bases outside gene matches: 4. The germline V gene encodes CDR1 MNHEY and CDR2 SVGEGT. The CDR3 sequence is 14 residues long. CDR3: CASSGGQGPDTQYF. The DNA for the CDR3 is TGTGCCAGCAGTGGGGGACAGGGCCCAGATACGCAGTATTTT.

This clonotype was found a few times. This chain connects TRBV7-2 to TRBJ2-3; 8 bases align to TRBD2. Trimming removed 3 bases from V and 0 bases from J; junction bases left unmatched: 2. The CDR3 runs to 15 residues. Germline-derived CDR1 and CDR2 are SGHTA and FQGNSA. The CDR3 bases are TGTGCCAGCAGCTTCGAGCGGGGGAGCACAGATACGCAGTATTTT. The encoded protein is CASSFERGSTDTQYF.

This clonotype was counted between two and nine times. This chain joins TRBV12-3 or TRBV12-4 and TRBJ2-7; D is perhaps TRBD1 (5 bases). This CDR3 region has 11 residues. Between the trimmed V and J ends, which lost 6 bases and 11 bases, there was a span of 14 bases. The CDR3 protein is CASSIGRVEYF. The CDR3 coding sequence is TGTGCCAGCAGCATAGGCAGGGTGGAGTACTTC.

This clonotype has only a few counts. V gene TRBV7-2 combines with J gene TRBJ2-3; the D call may be TRBD1 or TRBD2 (5 bases each). Trimming took off 3 bases at V and 2 bases at J, with 12 bases between the two ends. CDR1 SGHTA and CDR2 FQGNSA come from the germline V gene. This CDR3 region has 15 residues. The CDR3 sequence is CASSFRQGPTDTQYF. CDR3 DNA sequence: TGTGCCAGCAGCTTTCGGCAGGGACCCACAGATACGCAGTATTTT.

The V and J genes are TRBV7-2 and TRBJ1-1, with D possibly being TRBD1 (5 bases). CDR3 length equals 15 residues. The ends were cut back, 5 bases at V and 4 bases at J, with 17 bases in the middle. Germline assignment: CDR1 SGHTA and CDR2 FQGNSA. CDR3 amino acids: CASSPLGREGTEAFF. For the CDR3, the DNA is TGTGCCAGCAGCCCCCTGGGCAGGGAGGGCACTGAAGCTTTCTTT.

This clonotype appeared many times. One end of the junction is discordant with germline, which a read error may explain. The chain carries TRBV7-7 and TRBJ2-3, with 11 bases that match TRBD2. Germline CDR1 is SSHAT and CDR2 is FNYEAQ (reference sequence). The CDR3 length is 15 residues. The CDR3 sequence is CASSQTSGVADTQYF. The DNA of the CDR3 is TGTGCTAGCAGCCAGACTAGCGGGGTGGCAGATACGCAGTATTTT.

This clonotype was counted once. One base away lies a much larger clone, so this may be a sequencing read error. V usage is TRBV12-3 or TRBV12-4 and J usage is TRBJ1-2, with 8 nucleotides matching TRBD1. J lost 5 bases, V lost 5 bases, and 10 bases had no gene match. CDR3 size: 15 residues. CDR3 region: CASSVGLRQGYGYTF. The CDR3, as DNA: TGTGCCAGCAGTGTTGGCCTGAGACAGGGGTATGGCTACACCTTC.

This clonotype has a count of ten or more. This rearrangement joins TRBV7-2 to TRBJ2-3; 10 bases line up with TRBD2. The junction had 8 bases not matched to a gene; V was cut back by 5 bases and J by 0 bases. Germline V CDR1 and CDR2: SGHTA, FQGNSA. There are 17 residues in the CDR3. In DNA, the CDR3 is TGTGCCAGCAGCGACCCTGAGCGGGGGGGGAGCACAGATACGCAGTATTTT. It yields the protein CASSDPERGGSTDTQYF.

The gene calls are TRBV19 and TRBJ2-5; 7 bases are shared with TRBD1. With V trimmed by 3 bases and J by 13 bases, 8 bases remained unmatched. The CDR3 runs to 12 residues. Germline-derived CDR1 and CDR2 are LNHDA and SQIVND (reference sequence). The CDR3 loop reads CASSIVGQTMYF. The DNA of the CDR3 is TGTGCCAGTAGTATCGTGGGACAGACAATGTACTTC.

This clonotype occurred many times. The gene calls are TRBV7-2 and TRBJ2-5; TRBD2 matches 10 bases. V shed 5 bases and J 2 bases; nucleotides not matched to a gene: 2. Germline lookup yields CDR1 SGHTA and CDR2 FQGNSA. This CDR3 has 14 amino acids. The CDR3, as DNA: TGTGCCAGCAGCCATAGCGGGAGGCAAGAGACCCAGTACTTC. It specifies CASSHSGRQETQYF.

This clonotype was recorded a few times. V is TRBV6-6 and J is TRBJ2-7, with TRBD2 matching over 11 bases. Unmatched junction bases numbered 7, after V lost 6 bases and J lost 3 bases. The CDR3 is made up of 15 amino acids. Germline CDR1 and CDR2: MNHNY and SVGAGI (reference sequence). The CDR3 DNA reads as TGTGCCAGCAGCCCACTAGCGGGGGCTCTCTACGAGCAGTACTTC. It specifies CASSPLAGALYEQYF.

The chain joins TRBV20-1 to TRBJ1-5; D not certain. The CDR3 spans 15 residues. The V end was cut by 5 bases, the J end by 2 bases, with 16 bases between. Looked up from germline, CDR1 is DFQATT and CDR2 is SNEGSKA (reference sequence). CDR3 amino acids: CSASHGSSGNQPQHF. The CDR3 DNA is TGCAGTGCTTCCCATGGCTCCTCGGGCAATCAGCCCCAGCATTTT.

The chain has TRBV6-5 and TRBJ1-5; 9 nucleotides match TRBD1. The CDR3 runs 15 residues. Germline V gives CDR1 MNHEY, CDR2 SVGAGI. With V trimmed by 5 bases and J by 7 bases, 9 bases remained unmatched. Here the CDR3 reads CASSPTGGAGQPQHF. CDR3 bases: TGTGCCAGCAGTCCAACAGGGGGCGCGGGGCAGCCCCAGCATTTT.

In DNA, the CDR3 is TGTGCCAGTAGTAGTCAGCTGGATAACTATGGCTACACCTTC. It codes for CASSSQLDNYGYTF. The chain uses TRBV19 and TRBJ1-2; D is ambiguous. Trimming took 4 bases from V and 1 from J, leaving 10 bases between them. Germline V gives CDR1 LNHDA, CDR2 SQIVND (reference sequence). The CDR3 sequence is 14 residues long.

This clonotype was seen more than once but under ten times. This sequence joins TRBV5-6 and TRBJ1-3; the D is unclear. Germline CDR1 and CDR2: SGHDT and YYEEEE. The CDR3 extends over 15 amino acids. Trimming shortened V by 0 bases and J by 0 bases, and 7 bases separated the two germline ends. CDR3 coding DNA: TGTGCCAGCAGCTTGGGAGTCGTCTCTGGAAACACCATATATTTT. Translated: CASSLGVVSGNTIYF.